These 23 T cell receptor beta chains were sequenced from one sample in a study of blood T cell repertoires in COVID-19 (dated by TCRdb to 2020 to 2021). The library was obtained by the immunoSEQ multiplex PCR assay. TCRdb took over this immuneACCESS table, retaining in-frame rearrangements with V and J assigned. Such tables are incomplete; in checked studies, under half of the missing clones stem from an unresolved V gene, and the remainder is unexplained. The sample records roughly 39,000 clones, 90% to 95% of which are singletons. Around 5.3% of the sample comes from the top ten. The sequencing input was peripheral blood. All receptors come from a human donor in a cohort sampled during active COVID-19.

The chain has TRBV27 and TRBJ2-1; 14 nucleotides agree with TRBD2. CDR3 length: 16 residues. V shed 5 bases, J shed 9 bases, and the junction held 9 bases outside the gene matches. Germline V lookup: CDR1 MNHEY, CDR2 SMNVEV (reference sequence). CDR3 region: CASSIPGLAGVGEQFF. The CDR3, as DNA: TGTGCCAGCAGTATCCCGGGACTAGCGGGAGTCGGTGAGCAGTTCTTC.

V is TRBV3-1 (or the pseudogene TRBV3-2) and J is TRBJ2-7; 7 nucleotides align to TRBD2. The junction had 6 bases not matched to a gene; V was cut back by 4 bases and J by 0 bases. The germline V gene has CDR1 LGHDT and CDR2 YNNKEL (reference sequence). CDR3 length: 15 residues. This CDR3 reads CASSRLGGGSYEQYF. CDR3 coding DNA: TGTGCCAGCAGCCGCCTCGGCGGGGGCTCCTACGAGCAGTACTTC.

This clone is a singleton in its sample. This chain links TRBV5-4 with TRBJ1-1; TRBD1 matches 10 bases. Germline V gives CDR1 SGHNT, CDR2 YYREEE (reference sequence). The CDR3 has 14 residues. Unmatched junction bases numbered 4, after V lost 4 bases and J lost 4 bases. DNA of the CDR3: TGTGCCAGCAGCATTGGACAGGGGGGCACTGAAGCTTTCTTT. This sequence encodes CASSIGQGGTEAFF.

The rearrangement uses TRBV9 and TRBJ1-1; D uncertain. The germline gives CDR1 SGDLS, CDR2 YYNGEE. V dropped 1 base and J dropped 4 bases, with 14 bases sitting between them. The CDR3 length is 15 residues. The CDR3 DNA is TGTGCCAGCAGCGTAACGGAGCGAGGGAGCACTGAAGCTTTCTTT. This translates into CASSVTERGSTEAFF.

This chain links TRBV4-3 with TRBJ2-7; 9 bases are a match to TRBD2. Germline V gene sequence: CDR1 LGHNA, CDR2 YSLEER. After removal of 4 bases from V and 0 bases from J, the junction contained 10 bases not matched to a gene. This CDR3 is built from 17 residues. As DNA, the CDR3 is TGCGCCAGCAGCCGAGCTGTTAGCGGGGGATCCTCCTACGAGCAGTACTTC. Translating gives CASSRAVSGGSSYEQYF.

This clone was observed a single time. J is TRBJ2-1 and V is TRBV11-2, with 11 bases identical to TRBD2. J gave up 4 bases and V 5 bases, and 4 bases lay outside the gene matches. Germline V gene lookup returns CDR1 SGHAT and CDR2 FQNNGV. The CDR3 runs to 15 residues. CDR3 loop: CASSASGGFYNEQFF. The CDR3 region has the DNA TGTGCCAGCAGCGCTAGCGGGGGGTTTTACAATGAGCAGTTCTTC.

The CDR3 reads CASSVAQEGGYYGYTF. The DNA of the CDR3 is TGTGCCAGCAGCGTAGCTCAGGAGGGAGGGTACTATGGCTACACCTTC. The V gene is TRBV9, the J gene TRBJ1-2; D gene ambiguous. Trimming stripped 0 bases from V and 3 bases from J, with 15 bases between. There are 16 residues in the CDR3. Germline V gene data show CDR1 as SGDLS and CDR2 as YYNGEE.

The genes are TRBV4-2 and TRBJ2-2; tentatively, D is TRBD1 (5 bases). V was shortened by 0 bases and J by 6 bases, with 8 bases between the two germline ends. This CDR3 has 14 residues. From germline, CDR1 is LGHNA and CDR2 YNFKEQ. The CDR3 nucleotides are TGTGCCAGCAGCCAAGAGACAGCCCCCGGGGAGCTGTTTTTT. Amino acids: CASSQETAPGELFF.

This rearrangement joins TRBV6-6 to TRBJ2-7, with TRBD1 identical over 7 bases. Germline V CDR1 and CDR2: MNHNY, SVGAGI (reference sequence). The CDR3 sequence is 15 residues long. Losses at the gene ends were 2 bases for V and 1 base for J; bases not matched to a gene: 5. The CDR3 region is CASSYRTGLSYEQYF. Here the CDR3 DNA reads TGTGCCAGCAGTTACCGGACAGGTCTATCCTACGAGCAGTACTTC.

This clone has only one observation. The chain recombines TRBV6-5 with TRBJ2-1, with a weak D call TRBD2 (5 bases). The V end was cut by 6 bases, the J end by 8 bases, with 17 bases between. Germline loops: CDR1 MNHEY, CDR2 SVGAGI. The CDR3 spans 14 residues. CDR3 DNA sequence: TGTGCCAGCAGAGCCTCGGTAGCGACCGATGAGCAGTTCTTC. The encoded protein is CASRASVATDEQFF.

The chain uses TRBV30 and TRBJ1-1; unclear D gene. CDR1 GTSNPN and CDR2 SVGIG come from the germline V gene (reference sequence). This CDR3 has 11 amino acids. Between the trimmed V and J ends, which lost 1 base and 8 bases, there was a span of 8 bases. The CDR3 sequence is CAWSGLIEAFF. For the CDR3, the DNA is TGTGCCTGGAGTGGACTTATAGAAGCTTTCTTT.

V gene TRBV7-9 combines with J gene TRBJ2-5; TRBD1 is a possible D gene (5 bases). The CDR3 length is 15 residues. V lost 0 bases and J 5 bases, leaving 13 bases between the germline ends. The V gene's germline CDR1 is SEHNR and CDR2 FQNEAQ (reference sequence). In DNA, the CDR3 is TGTGCCAGCAGCTTAGCAATCAGGGATCGGGAGACCCAGTACTTC. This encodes CASSLAIRDRETQYF.

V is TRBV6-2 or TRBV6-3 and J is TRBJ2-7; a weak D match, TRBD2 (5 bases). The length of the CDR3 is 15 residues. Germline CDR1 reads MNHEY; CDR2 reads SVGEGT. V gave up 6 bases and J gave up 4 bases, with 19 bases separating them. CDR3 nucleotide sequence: TGTGCCAGCAGCATAACCCGGGGTACACCTTACGAGCAGTACTTC. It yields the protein CASSITRGTPYEQYF.

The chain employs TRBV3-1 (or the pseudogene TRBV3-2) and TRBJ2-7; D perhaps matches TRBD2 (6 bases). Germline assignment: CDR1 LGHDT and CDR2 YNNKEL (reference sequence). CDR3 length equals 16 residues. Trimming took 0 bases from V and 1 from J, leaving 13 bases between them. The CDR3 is CASSQDTGAWSYEQYF. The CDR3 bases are TGTGCCAGCAGCCAAGACACGGGAGCTTGGTCCTACGAGCAGTACTTC.

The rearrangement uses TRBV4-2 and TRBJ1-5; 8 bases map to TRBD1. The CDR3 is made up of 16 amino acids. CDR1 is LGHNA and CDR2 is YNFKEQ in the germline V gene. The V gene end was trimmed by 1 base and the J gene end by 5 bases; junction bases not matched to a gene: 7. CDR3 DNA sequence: TGTGCCAGCAGCCAAGTCTTTGCGACAGGGGATCAGCCCCAGCATTTT. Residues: CASSQVFATGDQPQHF.

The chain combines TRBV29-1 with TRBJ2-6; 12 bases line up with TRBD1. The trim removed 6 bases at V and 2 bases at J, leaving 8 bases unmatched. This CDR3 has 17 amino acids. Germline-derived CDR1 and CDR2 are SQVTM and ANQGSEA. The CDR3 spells CSVTKGTGGTGANVLTF. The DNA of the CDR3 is TGCAGCGTCACAAAGGGGACAGGGGGCACTGGGGCCAACGTCCTGACTTTC.

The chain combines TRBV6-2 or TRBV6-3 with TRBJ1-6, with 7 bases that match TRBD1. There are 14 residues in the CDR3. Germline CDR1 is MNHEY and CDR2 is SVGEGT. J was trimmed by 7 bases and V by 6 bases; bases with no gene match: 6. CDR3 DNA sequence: TGTGCCAGCAGCCGGGACAGTCCAAATTCACCCCTCCACTTT. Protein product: CASSRDSPNSPLHF.

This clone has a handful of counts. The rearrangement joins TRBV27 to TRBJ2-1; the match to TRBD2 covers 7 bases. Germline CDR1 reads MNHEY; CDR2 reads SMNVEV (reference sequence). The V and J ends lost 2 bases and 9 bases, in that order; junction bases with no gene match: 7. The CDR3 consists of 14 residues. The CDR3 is CASSLGGGLGEQFF. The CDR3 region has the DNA TGTGCCAGCAGTTTAGGGGGGGGACTGGGTGAGCAGTTCTTC.

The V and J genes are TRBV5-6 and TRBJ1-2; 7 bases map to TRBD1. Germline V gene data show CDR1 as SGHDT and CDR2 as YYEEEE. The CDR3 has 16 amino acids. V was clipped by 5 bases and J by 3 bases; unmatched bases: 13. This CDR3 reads CASRRPGGRSDYGYTF. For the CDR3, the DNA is TGTGCCAGCAGACGACCAGGGGGTAGGTCGGACTATGGCTACACCTTC.

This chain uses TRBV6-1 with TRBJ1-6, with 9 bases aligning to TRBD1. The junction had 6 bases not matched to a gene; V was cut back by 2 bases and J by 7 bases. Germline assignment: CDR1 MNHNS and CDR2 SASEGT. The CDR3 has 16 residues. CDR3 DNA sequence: TGTGCCAGCAGTGAACAACCGGGACAGGGCAATTCACCCCTCCACTTT. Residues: CASSEQPGQGNSPLHF.

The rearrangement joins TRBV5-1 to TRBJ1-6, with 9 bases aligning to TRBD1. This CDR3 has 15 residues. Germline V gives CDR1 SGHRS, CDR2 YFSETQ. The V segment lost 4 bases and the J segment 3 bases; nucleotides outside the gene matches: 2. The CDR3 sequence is CASSTTGGYNSPLHF. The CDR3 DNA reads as TGCGCCAGCAGCACGACAGGGGGCTATAATTCACCCCTCCACTTT.

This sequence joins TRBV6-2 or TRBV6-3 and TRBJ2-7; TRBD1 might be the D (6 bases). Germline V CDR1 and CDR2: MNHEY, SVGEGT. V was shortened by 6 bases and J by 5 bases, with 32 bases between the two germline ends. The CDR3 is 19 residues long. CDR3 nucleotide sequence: TGTGCCAGCAGCTTAGTGCCCGGGACACTCGTTATAGGCGGCCACGAGCAGTACTTC. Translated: CASSLVPGTLVIGGHEQYF.

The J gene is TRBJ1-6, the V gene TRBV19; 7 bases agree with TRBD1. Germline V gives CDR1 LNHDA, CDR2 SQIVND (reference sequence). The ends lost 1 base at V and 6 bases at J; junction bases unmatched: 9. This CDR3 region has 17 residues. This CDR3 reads CASSIGTSGQFNSPLHF. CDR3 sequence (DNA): TGTGCCAGTAGTATAGGTACATCGGGACAGTTTAATTCACCCCTCCACTTT.